One T cell receptor (beta chain) is described in this entry. Germline values: CDR1 GTSNPN, CDR2 SVGIG (reference sequence). V trimming: 7 bases; J trimming: 4 bases; junction bases outside the gene matches: 9. The CDR3 covers 13 residues. The sample comes from a study of shared clonotypes between healthy human individuals. Clones were read by immunoSEQ multiplex PCR, and TCRdb kept only the in-frame ones, dropping some. Counted here are more than 2 million clones, approximately 95% occurring once; the ten biggest clones make up around 1.1%. In the naive CD8 group, cells lacked CD45RO and were positively selected for CCR7, so terminally differentiated effector memory CD45RA+ cells were left out.

Sequenced sample: naive CD8+ T cells sorted from blood. The receptor comes from a man aged 18 to 30 in good health. The gene calls are TRBV30 and TRBJ2-7; 8 nucleotides match TRBD2. The CDR3 loop reads CASRTSGLYEQYF. The CDR3 DNA reads TGTGCCTCCAGAACTAGCGGACTGTACGAGCAGTACTTC.